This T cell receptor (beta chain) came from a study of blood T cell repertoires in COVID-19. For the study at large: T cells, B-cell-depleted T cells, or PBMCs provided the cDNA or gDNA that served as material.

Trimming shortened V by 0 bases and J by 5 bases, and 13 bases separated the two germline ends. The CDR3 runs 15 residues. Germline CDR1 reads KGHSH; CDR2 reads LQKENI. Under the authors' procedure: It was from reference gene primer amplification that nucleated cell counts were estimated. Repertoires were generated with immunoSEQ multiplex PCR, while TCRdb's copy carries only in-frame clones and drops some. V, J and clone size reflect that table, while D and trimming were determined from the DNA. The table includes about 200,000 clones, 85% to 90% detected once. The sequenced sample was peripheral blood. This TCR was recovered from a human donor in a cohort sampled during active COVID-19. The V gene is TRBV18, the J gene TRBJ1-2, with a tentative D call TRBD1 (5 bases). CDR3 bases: TGTGCCAGCTCACCACCTCAGGGTGCTGTGTATGGCTACACCTTC. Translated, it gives CASSPPQGAVYGYTF. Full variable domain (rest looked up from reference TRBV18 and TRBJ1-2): NAGVMQNPRHLVRRRGQEARLRCSPMKGHSHVYWYRQLPEEGLKFMVYLQKENIIDESGMPKERFSAEFPKEGPSILRIQQVVRGDSAAYFCASSPPQGAVYGYTFGSGTRLTVV.